Listed below are T cell receptor beta chains from one sample, sequenced in a study of T cell responses to AZD1222 COVID-19 vaccine. Generated by immunoSEQ multiplex PCR, the TCRdb table keeps only in-frame clones and is missing some. The sample contains over 200,000 clones, roughly 94% of which appear only once. The source was peripheral blood, collected 28 days after the second dose of the MenACWY control vaccine. The origin of the receptors is an adult who received the MenACWY meningococcal vaccine as a control. Both conserved end residues are part of each CDR3. A D gene is named only where the DNA matches it firmly. For some rows the clone size is stated as once, few or many, or as a class when expanded; others skip it.

V gene,J gene,D gene,clone size,CDR3 protein,CDR3 DNA
TRBV5-5,TRBJ1-5,NA,few,CASSFSQGTQPQHF,TGTGCCAGCAGCTTTTCCCAGGGGACTCAGCCCCAGCATTTT
TRBV11-2,TRBJ1-4,TRBD1,NA,CASSPRQGGEKLFF,TGTGCCAGCAGCCCGCGACAGGGTGGGGAAAAACTGTTTTTT
TRBV24-1,TRBJ2-5,TRBD1,NA,CATSDPGTGGETQYF,TGTGCCACCAGTGATCCCGGGACAGGGGGGGAGACCCAGTACTTC
TRBV2,TRBJ2-7,TRBD2,NA,CASSGRLAGGQHGDEQYF,TGTGCCAGCAGTGGACGACTAGCGGGAGGGCAACACGGGGACGAGCAGTACTTC
TRBV5-4,TRBJ2-3,TRBD2,NA,CASSFLAGGTDTQYF,TGTGCCAGCAGCTTTCTAGCGGGAGGCACAGATACGCAGTATTTT
TRBV2,TRBJ2-3,NA,NA,CASSEGRGPWGTDTQYF,TGTGCCAGCAGTGAAGGGCGGGGGCCATGGGGCACAGATACGCAGTATTTT
TRBV19,TRBJ1-1,NA,NA,CASSSRNRVNTEAFF,TGTGCCAGTAGTTCAAGGAACAGGGTAAACACTGAAGCTTTCTTT
TRBV4-3,TRBJ1-4,NA,NA,CASSQDRFFYNEKLFF,TGCGCCAGCAGCCAAGACCGATTCTTCTATAATGAAAAACTGTTTTTT
TRBV6-1,TRBJ2-3,TRBD1,NA,CASSAPDRGQTDTQYF,TGTGCCAGCAGTGCCCCGGACAGGGGGCAGACAGATACGCAGTATTTT
TRBV5-3,TRBJ2-7,TRBD1,NA,CARSLGQGVHEQYF,TGTGCCAGAAGCTTGGGACAGGGGGTCCACGAGCAGTACTTC
TRBV7-9,TRBJ2-1,NA,NA,CASSLEDEQFF,TGTGCCAGCAGCTTGGAGGATGAGCAGTTCTTC
TRBV6-5,TRBJ1-1,NA,NA,CASNVLNTEAFF,TGTGCCAGCAATGTTCTGAACACTGAAGCTTTCTTT
TRBV3-1/TRBV3-2,TRBJ2-7,NA,NA,CASSQELVGYEQYF,TGTGCCAGCAGCCAAGAACTAGTGGGCTACGAGCAGTACTTC
TRBV28,TRBJ2-3,NA,NA,CASSLEVPTDTQYF,TGTGCCAGCAGTTTAGAGGTTCCGACAGATACGCAGTATTTT
TRBV11-3,TRBJ2-2,TRBD1,NA,CASSPNRGTGELFF,TGTGCCAGCAGCCCAAACAGGGGCACCGGGGAGCTGTTTTTT
TRBV28,TRBJ1-1,NA,NA,CASRDTEAFF,TGTGCCAGCAGGGACACTGAAGCTTTCTTT
TRBV18,TRBJ2-1,NA,NA,CASSPRDGRDNEQFF,TGTGCCAGCTCACCACGGGACGGACGTGACAATGAGCAGTTCTTC
TRBV27,TRBJ2-7,NA,NA,CASSSLILEGEQYF,TGTGCCAGCAGTTCCCTCATTTTGGAGGGCGAGCAGTACTTC
TRBV29-1,TRBJ1-4,TRBD1,NA,CSVAGGTNEKLFF,TGCAGCGTTGCAGGGGGGACTAATGAAAAACTGTTTTTT
TRBV7-8,TRBJ1-5,NA,NA,CASSLEPGSNQPQHF,TGTGCCAGCAGCTTAGAACCAGGAAGCAATCAGCCCCAGCATTTT
TRBV7-9,TRBJ1-3,TRBD1,once,CASSTGTGGLGGNTIYF,TGTGCCAGCAGCACCGGGACAGGGGGCCTCGGGGGAAACACCATATATTTT
TRBV28,TRBJ2-7,TRBD2,NA,CASSLAAGGQTYEQYF,TGTGCCAGCAGTTTAGCCGCGGGGGGACAAACCTACGAGCAGTACTTC
TRBV18,TRBJ2-1,NA,NA,CASSPLPRDGYNEQFF,TGTGCCAGCTCACCACTTCCCCGGGACGGATACAATGAGCAGTTCTTC
TRBV6-2/TRBV6-3,TRBJ1-6,NA,NA,CASSYDRDNSPLHF,TGTGCCAGCAGTTACGACAGAGATAATTCACCCCTCCACTTT